Listed here are 15 T cell receptor beta chains from one sample, sequenced in a study of shared clonotypes between healthy human individuals (dated by TCRdb to about 2020). Receptors were amplified or captured by the immunoSEQ multiplex PCR assay. TCRdb limited this immuneACCESS table to in-frame rearrangements with V and J called. A share of clones is missing; checked studies link under half to unresolved V genes, and the rest is unexplained. The sample table records 2,500,000 or so clones; over 85% of these occur just once. About 0.34% of the sample is taken by the ten largest. Material for sequencing was naive CD4+ T cells from PBMCs. The cell subset or site label, as the study defines it: CD45RA+ positively selected. The receptors shown here come from a man aged 18 to 35 in good health. Some clones in this sample may be carry-over from other donors' samples.

The V gene is TRBV7-2, the J gene TRBJ1-2, with D uncertain. The germline V gene encodes CDR1 SGHTA and CDR2 FQGNSA. CDR3 length equals 12 residues. V lost 5 bases, J lost 4 bases, and 8 bases lay in between. In nucleotides, the CDR3 is TGTGCCAGCAGCATAGGACTCTATGGCTACACCTTC. Its translation: CASSIGLYGYTF.

The J gene is TRBJ2-3, the V gene TRBV28; D may be TRBD1 (6 bases). Germline loops: CDR1 MDHEN, CDR2 SYDVKM. The CDR3 is 13 amino acids. Trimming took 7 bases from V and 5 from J, leaving 13 bases between them. The CDR3 region has the DNA TGTGCCAGCAATTCCGGGACACAAGATACGCAGTATTTT. It encodes CASNSGTQDTQYF. The full variable domain, completed using reference TRBV28 and TRBJ2-3, is DVKVTQSSRYLVKRTGEKVFLECVQDMDHENMFWYRQDPGLGLRLIYFSYDVKMKEKGDIPEGYSVSREKKERFSLILESASTNQTSMYLCASNSGTQDTQYFGPGTRLTVL.

This clone has a single count. The chain uses TRBV11-2 and TRBJ2-3; 11 positions agree with TRBD1. In germline, CDR1 is SGHAT, CDR2 FQNNGV. CDR3 length: 16 residues. J lost 4 bases, V lost 2 bases, and 5 bases had no gene match. CDR3 DNA sequence: TGTGCCAGCAGCTTATCTACGGGACAGGGGGCAGATACGCAGTATTTT. This translates into CASSLSTGQGADTQYF.

The chain carries TRBV9 and TRBJ1-2; 7 nucleotides line up with TRBD1. Germline CDR1 reads SGDLS; CDR2 reads YYNGEE. The CDR3 contains 14 residues. V shed 0 bases and J 4 bases; nucleotides not matched to a gene: 3. CDR3: CASSVGGTVYGYTF. CDR3 sequence (DNA): TGTGCCAGCAGCGTAGGAGGGACAGTCTATGGCTACACCTTC.

CDR3: CASSKDGMNTEAFF. DNA for the CDR3: TGTGCCAGCAGTAAGGACGGAATGAACACTGAAGCTTTCTTT. V usage is TRBV6-6 and J usage is TRBJ1-1; D is unresolved. The V end was cut by 5 bases, the J end by 0 bases, with 10 bases between. Germline loops: CDR1 MNHNY, CDR2 SVGAGI (reference sequence). There are 14 residues in the CDR3.

Worth noting for this clone: The sample contains more than one DNA sequence encoding this CDR3. The chain links TRBV14 to TRBJ2-5, with D possibly being TRBD1 (5 bases). This CDR3 has 13 amino acids. Between the trimmed V and J ends, which lost 1 base and 5 bases, there was a span of 8 bases. Per germline, CDR1 SGHDN and CDR2 FVKESK. CDR3 nucleotide sequence: TGTGCCAGCAGCCAAGGACAGCGTGAGACCCAGTACTTC. Translation gives CASSQGQRETQYF.

CDR3 protein: CASSSLRQPGNTIYF. CDR3 nucleotide sequence: TGTGCCAGCAGTTCACTCCGACAGCCTGGAAACACCATATATTTT. The gene calls are TRBV28 and TRBJ1-3, with D possibly TRBD1 on 5 matching bases. Trimming removed 4 bases at V and 2 bases at J, with 12 bases between. Per the germline V gene, CDR1 is MDHEN and CDR2 is SYDVKM. This CDR3 contains 15 residues. Supplemented by reference TRBV28 and TRBJ1-3, the full variable domain reads DVKVTQSSRYLVKRTGEKVFLECVQDMDHENMFWYRQDPGLGLRLIYFSYDVKMKEKGDIPEGYSVSREKKERFSLILESASTNQTSMYLCASSSLRQPGNTIYFGEGSWLTVV.

V is TRBV7-2 and J is TRBJ2-1; D remains ambiguous. Trimming left V 1 base short and J 4 bases short, with 14 bases between. This CDR3 spans 16 amino acids. Germline values: CDR1 SGHTA, CDR2 FQGNSA. The CDR3 protein is CASSLEGDLRYNEQFF. CDR3 DNA: TGTGCCAGCAGCTTAGAGGGCGACCTCAGGTACAATGAGCAGTTCTTC. The full variable domain, with the rest looked up from reference TRBV7-2 and TRBJ2-1, is GAGVSQSPSNKVTEKGKDVELRCDPISGHTALYWYRQSLGQGLEFLIYFQGNSAPDKSGLPSDRFSAERTGGSVSTLTIQRTQQEDSAVYLCASSLEGDLRYNEQFFGPGTRLTVL.

This rearrangement joins TRBV29-1 to TRBJ2-7; 9 bases align to TRBD2. Germline V lookup: CDR1 SQVTM, CDR2 ANQGSEA. CDR3 length: 15 residues. Germline trimming cut 4 bases from V and 3 bases from J; bases unmatched to any gene: 10. The chain's CDR3 is CSVGGSGRSFYEQYF. CDR3 coding DNA: TGCAGCGTTGGGGGAAGCGGGAGGTCCTTCTACGAGCAGTACTTC.

The rearrangement links TRBV6-6 to TRBJ1-1; D unresolved. Trimming took 0 bases from V and 0 from J, leaving 8 bases between them. This CDR3 comprises 15 residues. Germline CDR1 MNHNY, CDR2 SVGAGI (reference sequence). CDR3 residues: CASSYSRVMNTEAFF. The DNA of the CDR3 is TGTGCCAGCAGTTACTCGAGGGTCATGAACACTGAAGCTTTCTTT.

The CDR3 bases are TGTGCCAGCAGTGCGTCTAGCGAGCCCTACAATGAGCAGTTCTTC. It specifies CASSASSEPYNEQFF. The chain has TRBV6-4 and TRBJ2-1; TRBD2 is a possible D gene (6 bases). The CDR3 is made up of 15 amino acids. Germline V gene data show CDR1 as MRHNA and CDR2 as SNTAGT. Trimming left V 4 bases short and J 2 bases short, with 12 bases between.

The CDR3 DNA reads as TGCGCCAGCAGCTTGGGTGTGGCGGACGGCACAGATACGCAGTATTTT. It yields the protein CASSLGVADGTDTQYF. The J gene is TRBJ2-3, the V gene TRBV5-1, with D unresolved. Germline V CDR1 and CDR2: SGHRS, YFSETQ. The CDR3 totals 16 residues. V gave up 0 bases and J gave up 1 base, with 12 bases separating them.

The V and J genes are TRBV6-1 and TRBJ2-5; 7 nucleotides agree with TRBD1. The CDR3 sequence is 15 residues long. Germline lookup yields CDR1 MNHNS and CDR2 SASEGT. Germline trimming cut 6 bases from V and 5 bases from J; bases unmatched to any gene: 12. The CDR3 protein is CASSLNPTGLETQYF. The CDR3 region has the DNA TGTGCCAGCAGCCTTAACCCGACAGGGCTGGAGACCCAGTACTTC.

This chain connects TRBV25-1 to TRBJ2-1; D call uncertain. Germline CDR1 and CDR2: MGHDK and SYGVNS. The CDR3 sequence is 15 residues long. V was pared by 2 bases and J by 3 bases, with 11 bases between. The DNA for the CDR3 is TGTGCCAGCAGTGAAAGGACCTGGGGCTACAATGAGCAGTTCTTC. The encoded protein is CASSERTWGYNEQFF.

The gene calls are TRBV27 and TRBJ2-6, with 12 bases identical to TRBD2. The CDR3 covers 19 residues. Germline trimming cut 2 bases from V and 0 bases from J; bases unmatched to any gene: 5. Germline values: CDR1 MNHEY, CDR2 SMNVEV (reference sequence). The CDR3 region has the DNA TGTGCCAGCAGTTTAACTAGACTAGCGGGAGCCTCTGGGGCCAACGTCCTGACTTTC. Translating gives CASSLTRLAGASGANVLTF.